This T cell receptor (beta chain) was sequenced during a study of shared clonotypes between healthy human individuals. Trimming pared 3 bases from V and 0 bases from J, leaving 12 bases between. Germline V gene sequence: CDR1 SNHLY, CDR2 FYNNEI. The CDR3 has 15 amino acids. Clones were read by immunoSEQ multiplex PCR, and TCRdb kept only the in-frame ones, dropping some. The sample holds about 2.3 million clones, just under 95% seen once. The V gene is TRBV2, the J gene TRBJ2-7; D is unresolved. The receptor was isolated from a man between 18 and 35 years old in good health. Some clones in this sample may be carry-over from other donors' samples. The sample was naive CD4+ T cells from PBMCs. Subset defined: CD45RA+ positively selected. The CDR3 here is CASSEGLTRSYEQYF. The CDR3 DNA follows: TGTGCCAGCAGTGAGGGTCTGACCCGCTCCTACGAGCAGTACTTC.